This TCR beta chain was captured in a study of blood T cell repertoires in COVID-19 (TCRdb year 2020). About the study as a whole: Samples covering the acute and convalescent phases of COVID-19 were provided by collaborators in the United States, Italy and Spain. The repertoires were released in a freely available public database intended as a resource for research on the immune response to SARS-CoV-2. Nearly every sample came with metadata listing a de-identified subject ID, COVID-19 status, age in years and sex. The dataset comprised deeply sampled blood TCRbeta repertoires from subjects exposed to, actively infected with, or recovered from COVID-19. The material from the prospective study consisted of cDNA or gDNA derived from T cells, B-cell-depleted T cells, or PBMCs. HLA class I and class II types, where available, came from metadata supplied by the sample provider rather than from assay-based typing. Samples came from the ongoing ImmuneRACE study (first 160 participants) plus 1,254 subjects from 6 global collaborators.

The CDR3 numbers 15 residues from cysteine through phenylalanine. The sequence is cut down to CDR3 DNA, 45 bases in frame from base 1. Trimming takes 2 bases from V and 2 bases from J, and the germline ends sit 10 bases apart. CDR1 and CDR2 (SGHAT, FQNNGV) derive from the germline V gene. Another Seattle source contributed samples from volunteer blood donors who had recovered from COVID-19. The collaborating institutions used their own protocols to collect whole blood in K2EDTA tubes. Collaborator samples were shipped for TCRbeta analysis as frozen whole blood, isolated PBMCs, or DNA extracted from either sample type. TCRbeta CDR3 regions were amplified from genomic DNA by means of the immunoSEQ Assay, a bias-controlled multiplex PCR. For the original study's pipeline: The number of nucleated cells in each sample was estimated from the amplification of reference gene primers within the assay. Sequence reads were collapsed and filtered to measure the absolute abundance of every unique TCRbeta CDR3 rearrangement. For each sample, productive Simpson clonality was calculated as the square root of Simpson's diversity index over productive rearrangements. TCRdb limited this immuneACCESS table to in-frame rearrangements with V and J called. A share of clones is missing; checked studies link under half to unresolved V genes, and the rest is unexplained. V and J calls and clone size are those listed in that table; D and trimming were worked out from the DNA. The sample table holds roughly 180,000 clones, of which approximately 85% were seen once. Jointly, the top ten make up about 1.2% of the sample.

Study-level results and caveats: How much clinical and demographic metadata was included differed by source and by participant, and the metadata was provided uncurated.

About this clone: The clone's antigen remains unknown. No base qualities exist here, and no much larger clone lies one base off it.

The sequence is built from TRBV11-2 and TRBJ1-3, and possibly TRBD1, on 5 matching bases. The source material was peripheral blood. The source of this sequence is a man between 60 and 70 years old who had recovered from COVID-19. The CDR3 region has the sequence CASSLSGGTGNTIYF. In nucleotide form, the sequence is TGTGCCAGCAGCTTATCGGGGGGAACTGGAAACACCATATATTTT.